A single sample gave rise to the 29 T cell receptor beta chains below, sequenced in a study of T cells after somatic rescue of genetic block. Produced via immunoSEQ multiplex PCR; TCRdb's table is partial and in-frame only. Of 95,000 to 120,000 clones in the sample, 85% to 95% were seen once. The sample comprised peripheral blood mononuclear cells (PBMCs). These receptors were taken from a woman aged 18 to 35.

In DNA, the CDR3 is TGCGCCAGCAGCTTGGAAGGGGGCTATGGCTACACCTTC. Translating gives CASSLEGGYGYTF. The genes are TRBV5-1 and TRBJ1-2; possibly TRBD1 for D (6 bases). The germline V gene encodes CDR1 SGHRS and CDR2 YFSETQ. This CDR3 region has 13 residues. V was trimmed by 0 bases and J by 4 bases, leaving 7 bases between them.

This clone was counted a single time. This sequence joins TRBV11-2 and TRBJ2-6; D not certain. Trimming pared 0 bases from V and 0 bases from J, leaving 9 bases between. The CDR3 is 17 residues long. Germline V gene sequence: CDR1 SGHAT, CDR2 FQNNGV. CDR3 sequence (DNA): TGTGCCAGCAGCTTAGAAGAGGCGCGCTCTGGGGCCAACGTCCTGACTTTC. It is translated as CASSLEEARSGANVLTF.

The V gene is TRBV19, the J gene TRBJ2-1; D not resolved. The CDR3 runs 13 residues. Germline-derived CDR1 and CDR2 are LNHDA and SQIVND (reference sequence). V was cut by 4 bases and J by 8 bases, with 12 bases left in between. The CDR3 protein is CASSKVIRYEQFF. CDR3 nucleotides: TGTGCCAGTAGTAAGGTCATTCGATATGAGCAGTTCTTC.

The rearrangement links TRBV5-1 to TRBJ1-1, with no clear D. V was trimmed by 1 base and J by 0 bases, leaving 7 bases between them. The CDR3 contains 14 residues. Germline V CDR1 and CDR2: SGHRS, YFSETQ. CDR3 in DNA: TGCGCCAGCAGCTTGTTTATTATGAACACTGAAGCTTTCTTT. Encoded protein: CASSLFIMNTEAFF.

CDR3 DNA sequence: TGTGCCATCAGTGAGAACCAAGAGACCCAGTACTTC. Amino acid sequence: CAISENQETQYF. This chain joins TRBV10-3 and TRBJ2-5; no clear D gene. CDR1 ENHRY and CDR2 SYGVKD come from the germline V gene. The CDR3 covers 12 residues. V shed 2 bases and J shed 0 bases, with 1 base lying between them.

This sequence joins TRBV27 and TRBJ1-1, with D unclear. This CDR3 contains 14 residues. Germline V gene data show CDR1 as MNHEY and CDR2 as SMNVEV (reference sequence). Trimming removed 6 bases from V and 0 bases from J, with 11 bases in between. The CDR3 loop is CASSPRLLNTEAFF. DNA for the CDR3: TGTGCCAGCAGCCCCCGGCTGTTGAACACTGAAGCTTTCTTT.

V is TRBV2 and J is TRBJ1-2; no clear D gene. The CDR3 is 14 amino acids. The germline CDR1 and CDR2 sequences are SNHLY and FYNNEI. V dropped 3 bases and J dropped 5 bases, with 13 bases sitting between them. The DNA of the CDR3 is TGTGCCAGCAGTGAGGAGCGAACCTATTATGGCTACACCTTC. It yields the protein CASSEERTYYGYTF. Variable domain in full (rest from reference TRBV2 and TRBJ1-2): EPEVTQTPSHQVTQMGQEVILRCVPISNHLYFYWYRQILGQKVEFLVSFYNNEISEKSEIFDDQFSVERPDGSNFTLKIRSTKLEDSAMYFCASSEERTYYGYTFGSGTRLTVV.

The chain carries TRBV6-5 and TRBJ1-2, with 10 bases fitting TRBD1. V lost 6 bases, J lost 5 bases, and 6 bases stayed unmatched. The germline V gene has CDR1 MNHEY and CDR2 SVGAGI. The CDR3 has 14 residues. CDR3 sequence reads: CASRGTGVLYGYTF. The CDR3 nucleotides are TGTGCCAGCAGGGGGACAGGGGTTTTGTATGGCTACACCTTC.

In DNA form, the CDR3 reads TGCGCCAGCAGCTTGGCCCCCCCCGGGGGGCAGTTCTTC. It codes for CASSLAPPGGQFF. The J gene is TRBJ2-1, the V gene TRBV5-1, with D tentatively TRBD2 (6 bases). The CDR3 has 13 amino acids. Germline assignment: CDR1 SGHRS and CDR2 YFSETQ. The germline V and J ends were trimmed by 0 bases and 12 bases, with 13 bases remaining between them.

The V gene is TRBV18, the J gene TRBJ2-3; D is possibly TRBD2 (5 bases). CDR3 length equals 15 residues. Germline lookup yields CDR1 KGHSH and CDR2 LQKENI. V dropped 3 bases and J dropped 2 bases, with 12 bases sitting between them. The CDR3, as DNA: TGTGCCAGCTCACCGGACTCCGCCCTCACAGATACGCAGTATTTT. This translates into CASSPDSALTDTQYF.

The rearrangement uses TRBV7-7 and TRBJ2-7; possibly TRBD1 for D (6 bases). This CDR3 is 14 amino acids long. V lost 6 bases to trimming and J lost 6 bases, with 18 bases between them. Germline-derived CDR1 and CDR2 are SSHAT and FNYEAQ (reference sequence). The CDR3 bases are TGTGCCAGCAGTCCCGGGACAACATCGGGCGAGCAGTACTTC. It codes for CASSPGTTSGEQYF.

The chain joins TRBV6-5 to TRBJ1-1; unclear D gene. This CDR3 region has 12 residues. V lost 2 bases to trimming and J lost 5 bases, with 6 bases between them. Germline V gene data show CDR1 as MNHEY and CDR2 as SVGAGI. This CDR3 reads CASSYPVTEAFF. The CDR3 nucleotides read TGTGCCAGCAGTTACCCCGTGACTGAAGCTTTCTTT.

CDR3 DNA: TGCGCCAGCAGCCAACCGGGACACCCCTTCTATGGCTACACCTTC. It translates to CASSQPGHPFYGYTF. The chain uses TRBV4-1 and TRBJ1-2, with D possibly TRBD1 on 6 matching bases. The CDR3 spans 15 residues. Germline V gene lookup returns CDR1 MGHRA and CDR2 YSYEKL. The V end was cut by 2 bases, the J end by 4 bases, with 14 bases between.

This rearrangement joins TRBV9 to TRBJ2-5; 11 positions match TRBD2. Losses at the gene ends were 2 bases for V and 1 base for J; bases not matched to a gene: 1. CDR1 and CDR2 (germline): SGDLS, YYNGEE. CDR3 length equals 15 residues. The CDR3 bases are TGTGCCAGCAGCGTTAGCGGGGGGGCCCAAGAGACCCAGTACTTC. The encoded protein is CASSVSGGAQETQYF.

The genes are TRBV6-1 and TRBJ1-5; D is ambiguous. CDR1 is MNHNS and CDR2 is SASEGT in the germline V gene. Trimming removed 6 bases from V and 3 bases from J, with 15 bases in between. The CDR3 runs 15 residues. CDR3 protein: CASSSKSSSNQPQHF. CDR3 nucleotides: TGTGCCAGCAGCTCGAAGTCCTCCTCCAATCAGCCCCAGCATTTT.

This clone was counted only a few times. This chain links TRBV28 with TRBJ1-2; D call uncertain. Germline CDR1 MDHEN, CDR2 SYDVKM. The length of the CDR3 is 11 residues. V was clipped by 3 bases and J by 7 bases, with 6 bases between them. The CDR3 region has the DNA TGTGCCAGCAGTTTCCTTGGTGGCTACACCTTC. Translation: CASSFLGGYTF.

CDR3 sequence: CATKDRGGTEAFF. As DNA, the CDR3 is TGTGCCACCAAGGACAGGGGAGGCACTGAAGCTTTCTTT. The rearrangement joins TRBV27 to TRBJ1-1; TRBD1 matches at 9 bases. The germline gives CDR1 MNHEY, CDR2 SMNVEV (reference sequence). Trimming cost V 10 bases and J 4 bases; bases outside gene matches: 7. The CDR3 is 13 amino acids.

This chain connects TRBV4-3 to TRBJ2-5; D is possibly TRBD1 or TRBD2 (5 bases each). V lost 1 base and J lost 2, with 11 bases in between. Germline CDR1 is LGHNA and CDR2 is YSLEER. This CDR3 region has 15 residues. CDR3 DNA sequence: TGCGCCAGCAGCCAAGGGGGGAACCTACAAGAGACCCAGTACTTC. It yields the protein CASSQGGNLQETQYF.

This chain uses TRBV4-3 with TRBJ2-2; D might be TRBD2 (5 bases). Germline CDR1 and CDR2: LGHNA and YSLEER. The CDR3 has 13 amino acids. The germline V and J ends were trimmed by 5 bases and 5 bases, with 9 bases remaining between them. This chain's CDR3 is CASSEGHTGELFF. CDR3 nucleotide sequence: TGCGCCAGCAGCGAGGGTCATACCGGGGAGCTGTTTTTT.

The CDR3 DNA reads TGTGCCAGCAGTCGCGGGGGGACCCGCTACAATGAGCAGTTCTTC. It specifies CASSRGGTRYNEQFF. The chain recombines TRBV11-3 with TRBJ2-1; 8 bases line up with TRBD2. The germline gives CDR1 SGHNT, CDR2 YENEEA. The V and J ends lost 6 bases and 3 bases, in that order; junction bases with no gene match: 7. CDR3 length: 15 residues.

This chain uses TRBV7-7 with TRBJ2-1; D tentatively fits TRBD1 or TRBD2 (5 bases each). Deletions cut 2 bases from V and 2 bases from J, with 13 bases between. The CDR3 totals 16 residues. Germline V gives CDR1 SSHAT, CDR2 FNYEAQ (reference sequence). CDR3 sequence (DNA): TGTGCCAGCAGCTTAACCCTCGGGACCACCTACAATGAGCAGTTCTTC. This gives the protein CASSLTLGTTYNEQFF.

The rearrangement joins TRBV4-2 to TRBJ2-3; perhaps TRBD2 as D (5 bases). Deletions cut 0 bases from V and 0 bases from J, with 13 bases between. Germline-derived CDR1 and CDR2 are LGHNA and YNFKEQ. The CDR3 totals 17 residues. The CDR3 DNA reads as TGTGCCAGCAGCCAAGAAGGTAGGCGGGCTAGCACAGATACGCAGTATTTT. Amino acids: CASSQEGRRASTDTQYF.

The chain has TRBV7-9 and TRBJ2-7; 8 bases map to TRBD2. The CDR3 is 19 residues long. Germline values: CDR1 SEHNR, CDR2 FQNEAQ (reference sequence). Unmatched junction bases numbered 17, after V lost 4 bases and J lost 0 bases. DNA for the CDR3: TGTGCCAGCAGCTCCTTTTCCGGGGGGGGACGGAGGAGCTCCTACGAGCAGTACTTC. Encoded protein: CASSSFSGGGRRSSYEQYF.

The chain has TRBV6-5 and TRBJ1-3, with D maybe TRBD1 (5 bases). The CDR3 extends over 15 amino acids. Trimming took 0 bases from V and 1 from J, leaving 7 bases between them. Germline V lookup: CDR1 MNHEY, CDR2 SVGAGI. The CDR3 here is CASSYSGQSGNTIYF. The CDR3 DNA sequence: TGTGCCAGCAGTTACTCGGGGCAGTCTGGAAACACCATATATTTT.

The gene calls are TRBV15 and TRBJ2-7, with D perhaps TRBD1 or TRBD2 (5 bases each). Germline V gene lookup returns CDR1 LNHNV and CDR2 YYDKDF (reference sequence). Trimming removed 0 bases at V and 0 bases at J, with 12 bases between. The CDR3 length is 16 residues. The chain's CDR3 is CATSREWDASSYEQYF. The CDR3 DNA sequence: TGTGCCACCAGCAGAGAATGGGACGCAAGCTCCTACGAGCAGTACTTC.

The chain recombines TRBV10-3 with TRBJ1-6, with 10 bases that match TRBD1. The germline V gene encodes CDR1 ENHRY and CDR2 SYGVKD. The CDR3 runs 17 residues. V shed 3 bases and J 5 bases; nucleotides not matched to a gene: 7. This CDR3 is CAISEKGTGANNSPLHF. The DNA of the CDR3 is TGTGCCATCAGTGAAAAGGGGACAGGGGCAAATAATTCACCCCTCCACTTT.

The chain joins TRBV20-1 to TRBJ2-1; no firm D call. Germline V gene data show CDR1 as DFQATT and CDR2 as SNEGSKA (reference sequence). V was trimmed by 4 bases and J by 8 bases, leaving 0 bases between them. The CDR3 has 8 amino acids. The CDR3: CSANEQFF. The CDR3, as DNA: TGCAGTGCTAATGAGCAGTTCTTC.

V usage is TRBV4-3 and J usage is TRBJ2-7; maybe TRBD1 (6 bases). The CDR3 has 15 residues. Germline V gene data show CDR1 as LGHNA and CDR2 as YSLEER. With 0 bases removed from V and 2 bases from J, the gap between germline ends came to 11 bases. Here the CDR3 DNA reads TGCGCCAGCAGCCAAGATCGGGACACCCCCTACGAGCAGTACTTC. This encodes CASSQDRDTPYEQYF.

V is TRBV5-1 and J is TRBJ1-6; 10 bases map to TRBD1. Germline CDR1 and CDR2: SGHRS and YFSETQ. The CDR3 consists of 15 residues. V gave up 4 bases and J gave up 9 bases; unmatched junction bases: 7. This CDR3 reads CASSLPDRGVSPLHF. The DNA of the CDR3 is TGCGCCAGCAGCCTCCCGGACAGGGGGGTTTCACCCCTCCACTTT.